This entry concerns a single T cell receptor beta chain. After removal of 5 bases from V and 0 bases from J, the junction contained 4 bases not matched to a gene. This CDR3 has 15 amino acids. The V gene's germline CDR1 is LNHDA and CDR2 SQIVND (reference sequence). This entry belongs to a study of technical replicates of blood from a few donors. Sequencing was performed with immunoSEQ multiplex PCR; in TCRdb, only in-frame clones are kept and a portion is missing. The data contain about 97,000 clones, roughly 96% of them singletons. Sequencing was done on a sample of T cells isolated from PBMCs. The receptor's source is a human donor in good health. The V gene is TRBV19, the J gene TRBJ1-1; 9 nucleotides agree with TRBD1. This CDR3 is CASSFDRGMNTEAFF. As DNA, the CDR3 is TGTGCCAGTAGTTTCGACAGGGGGATGAACACTGAAGCTTTCTTT. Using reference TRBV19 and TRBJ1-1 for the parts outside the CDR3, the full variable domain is DGGITQSPKYLFRKEGQNVTLSCEQNLNHDAMYWYRQDPGQGLRLIYYSQIVNDFQKGDIAEGYSVSREKKESFPLTVTSAQKNPTAFYLCASSFDRGMNTEAFFGQGTRLTVV.